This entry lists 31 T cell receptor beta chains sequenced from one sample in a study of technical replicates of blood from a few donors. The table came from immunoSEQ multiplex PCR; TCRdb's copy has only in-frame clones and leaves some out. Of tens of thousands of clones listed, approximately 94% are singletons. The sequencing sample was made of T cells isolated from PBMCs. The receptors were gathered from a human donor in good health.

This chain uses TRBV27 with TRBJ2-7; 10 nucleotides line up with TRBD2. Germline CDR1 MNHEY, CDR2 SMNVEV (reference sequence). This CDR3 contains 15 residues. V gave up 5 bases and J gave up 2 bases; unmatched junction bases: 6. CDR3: CASSLTSGKPYEQYF. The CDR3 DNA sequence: TGTGCCAGCAGTCTTACTAGCGGGAAGCCCTACGAGCAGTACTTC.

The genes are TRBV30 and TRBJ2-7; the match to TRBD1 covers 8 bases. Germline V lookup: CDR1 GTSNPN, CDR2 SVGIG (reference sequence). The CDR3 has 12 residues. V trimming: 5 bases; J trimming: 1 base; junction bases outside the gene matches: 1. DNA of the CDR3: TGTGCCTGGGACAGGGGTTCCTACGAGCAGTACTTC. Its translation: CAWDRGSYEQYF.

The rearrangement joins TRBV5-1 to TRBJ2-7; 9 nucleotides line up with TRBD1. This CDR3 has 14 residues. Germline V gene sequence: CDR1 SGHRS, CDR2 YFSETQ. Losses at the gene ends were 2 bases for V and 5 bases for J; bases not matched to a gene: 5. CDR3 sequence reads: CASSLIGQGNEQYF. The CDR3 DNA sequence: TGCGCCAGCAGCTTAATAGGACAGGGGAACGAGCAGTACTTC.

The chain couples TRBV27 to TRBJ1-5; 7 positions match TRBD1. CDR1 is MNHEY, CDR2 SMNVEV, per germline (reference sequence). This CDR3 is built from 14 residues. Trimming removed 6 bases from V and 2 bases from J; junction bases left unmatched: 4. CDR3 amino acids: CASSTTGGNQPQHF. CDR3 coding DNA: TGTGCCAGCAGCACCACAGGGGGCAATCAGCCCCAGCATTTT.

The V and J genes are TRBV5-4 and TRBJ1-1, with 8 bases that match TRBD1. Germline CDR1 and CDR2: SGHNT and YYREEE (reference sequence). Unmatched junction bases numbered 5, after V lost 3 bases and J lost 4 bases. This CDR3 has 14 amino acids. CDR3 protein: CASSSDRVSTEAFF. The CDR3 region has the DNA TGTGCCAGCAGCTCGGACAGGGTTAGCACTGAAGCTTTCTTT.

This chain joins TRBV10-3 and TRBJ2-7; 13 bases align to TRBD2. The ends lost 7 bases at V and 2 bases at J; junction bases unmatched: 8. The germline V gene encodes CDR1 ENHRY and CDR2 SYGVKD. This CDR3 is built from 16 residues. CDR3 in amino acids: CAIMGTSGAETYEQYF. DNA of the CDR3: TGTGCCATCATGGGGACTAGCGGGGCCGAGACCTACGAGCAGTACTTC.

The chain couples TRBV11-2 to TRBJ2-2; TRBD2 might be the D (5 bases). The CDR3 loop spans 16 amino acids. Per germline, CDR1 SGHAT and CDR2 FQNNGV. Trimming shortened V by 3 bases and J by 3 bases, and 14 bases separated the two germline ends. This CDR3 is CASSLWASGYTGELFF. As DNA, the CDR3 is TGTGCCAGCAGCTTGTGGGCCAGCGGTTACACCGGGGAGCTGTTTTTT.

DNA for the CDR3: TGTGCCAGCAGTGAAAGCTTAGGCAGGCTCAACTATGGCTACACCTTC. It yields the protein CASSESLGRLNYGYTF. The chain joins TRBV6-1 to TRBJ1-2, with D hard to call. Germline V CDR1 and CDR2: MNHNS, SASEGT. Trimming removed 2 bases from V and 2 bases from J, with 15 bases in between. The CDR3 totals 16 residues.

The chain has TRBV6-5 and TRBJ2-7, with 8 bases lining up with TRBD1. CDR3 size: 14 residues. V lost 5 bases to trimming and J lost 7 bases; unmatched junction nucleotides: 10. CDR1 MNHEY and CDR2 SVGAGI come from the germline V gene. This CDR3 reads CASSSRTGTVEQYF. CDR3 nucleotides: TGTGCCAGCAGTAGCCGGACAGGGACAGTAGAGCAGTACTTC.

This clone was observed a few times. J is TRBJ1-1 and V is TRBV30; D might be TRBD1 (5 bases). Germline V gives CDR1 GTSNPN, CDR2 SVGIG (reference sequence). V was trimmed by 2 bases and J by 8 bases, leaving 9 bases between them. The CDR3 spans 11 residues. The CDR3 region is CAWSLTGEAFF. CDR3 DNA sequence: TGTGCCTGGAGTCTCACAGGCGAAGCTTTCTTT.

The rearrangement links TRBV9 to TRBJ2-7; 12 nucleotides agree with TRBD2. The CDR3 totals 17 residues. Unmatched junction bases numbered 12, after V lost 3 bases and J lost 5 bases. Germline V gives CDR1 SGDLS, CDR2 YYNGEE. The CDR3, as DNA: TGTGCCAGCAGCGCATCTCAGACTAGCGGGAGTTTCAACGAGCAGTACTTC. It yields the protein CASSASQTSGSFNEQYF.

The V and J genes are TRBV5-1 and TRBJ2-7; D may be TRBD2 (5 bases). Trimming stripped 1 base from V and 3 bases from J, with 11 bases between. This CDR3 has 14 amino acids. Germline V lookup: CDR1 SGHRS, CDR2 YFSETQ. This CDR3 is CASSLLASSYEQYF. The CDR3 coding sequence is TGCGCCAGCAGCTTGTTGGCTAGCAGCTACGAGCAGTACTTC.

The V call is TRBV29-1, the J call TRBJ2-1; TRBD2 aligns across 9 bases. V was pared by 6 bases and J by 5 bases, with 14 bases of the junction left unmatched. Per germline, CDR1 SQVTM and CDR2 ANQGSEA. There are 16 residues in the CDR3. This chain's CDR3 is CSVYGETSGRDNEQFF. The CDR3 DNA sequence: TGCAGCGTCTATGGAGAGACTAGCGGCAGGGACAATGAGCAGTTCTTC.

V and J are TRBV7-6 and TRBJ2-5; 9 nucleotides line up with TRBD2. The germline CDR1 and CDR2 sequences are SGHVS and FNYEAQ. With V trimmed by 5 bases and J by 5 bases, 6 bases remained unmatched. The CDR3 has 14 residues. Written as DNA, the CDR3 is TGTGCCAGCAGCGCCGGACTAGCGAGGGAGACCCAGTACTTC. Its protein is CASSAGLARETQYF.

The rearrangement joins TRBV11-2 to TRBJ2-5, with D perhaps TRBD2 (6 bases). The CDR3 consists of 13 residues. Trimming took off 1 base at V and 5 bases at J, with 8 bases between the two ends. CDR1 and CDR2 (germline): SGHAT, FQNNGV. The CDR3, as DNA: TGTGCCAGCAGCTTAGCCCGGGGGGAGACCCAGTACTTC. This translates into CASSLARGETQYF.

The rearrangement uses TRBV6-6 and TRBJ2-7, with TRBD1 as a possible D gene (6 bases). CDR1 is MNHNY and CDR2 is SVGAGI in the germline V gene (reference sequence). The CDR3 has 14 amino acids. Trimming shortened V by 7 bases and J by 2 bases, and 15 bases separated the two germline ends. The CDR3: CASTPAGQTYEQYF. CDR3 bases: TGTGCCAGCACCCCTGCCGGACAGACCTACGAGCAGTACTTC.

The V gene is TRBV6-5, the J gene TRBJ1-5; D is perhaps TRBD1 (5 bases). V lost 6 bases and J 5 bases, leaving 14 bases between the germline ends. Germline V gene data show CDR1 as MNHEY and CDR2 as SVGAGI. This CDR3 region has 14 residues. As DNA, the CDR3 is TGTGCCAGCAGACGGGGCGGGGGGTATCAGCCCCAGCATTTT. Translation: CASRRGGGYQPQHF.

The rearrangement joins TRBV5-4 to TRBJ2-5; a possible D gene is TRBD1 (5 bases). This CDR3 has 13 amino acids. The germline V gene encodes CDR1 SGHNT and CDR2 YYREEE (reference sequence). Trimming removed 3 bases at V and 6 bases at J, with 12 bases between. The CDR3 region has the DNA TGTGCCAGCAGCTCGCAGGCAGGGAAGACCCAGTACTTC. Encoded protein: CASSSQAGKTQYF.

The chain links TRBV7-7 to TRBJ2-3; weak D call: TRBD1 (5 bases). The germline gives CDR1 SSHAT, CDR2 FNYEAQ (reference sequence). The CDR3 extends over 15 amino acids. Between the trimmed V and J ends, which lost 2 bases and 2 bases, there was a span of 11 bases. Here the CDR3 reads CASSLTRADTDTQYF. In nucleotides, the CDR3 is TGTGCCAGCAGCTTAACCAGGGCCGACACAGATACGCAGTATTTT. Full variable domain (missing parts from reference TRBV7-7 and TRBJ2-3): GAGVSQSPRYKVTKRGQDVTLRCDPISSHATLYWYQQALGQGPEFLTYFNYEAQPDKSGLPSDRFSAERPEGSISTLTIQRTEQRDSAMYRCASSLTRADTDTQYFGPGTRLTVL.

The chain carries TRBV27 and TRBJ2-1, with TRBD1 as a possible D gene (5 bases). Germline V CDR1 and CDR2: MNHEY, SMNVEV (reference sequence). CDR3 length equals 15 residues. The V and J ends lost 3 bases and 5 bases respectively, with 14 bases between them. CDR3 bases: TGTGCCAGCAGTTTCTATGACAGTGGGAACAATGAGCAGTTCTTC. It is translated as CASSFYDSGNNEQFF.

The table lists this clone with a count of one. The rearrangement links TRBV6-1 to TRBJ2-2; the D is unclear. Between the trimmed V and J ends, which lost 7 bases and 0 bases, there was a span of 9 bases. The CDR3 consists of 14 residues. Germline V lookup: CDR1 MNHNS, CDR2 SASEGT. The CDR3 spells CASKVGANTGELFF. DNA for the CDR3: TGTGCCAGCAAAGTGGGCGCGAACACCGGGGAGCTGTTTTTT.

The CDR3 nucleotides read TGTGCCAGCAGCCAAGGGTTGACTAGCGGGAGGGCTGGAGATACGCAGTATTTT. Its translation is CASSQGLTSGRAGDTQYF. The chain employs TRBV4-2 and TRBJ2-3, with 14 bases fitting TRBD2. Germline values: CDR1 LGHNA, CDR2 YNFKEQ. The junction had 8 bases not matched to a gene; V was cut back by 1 base and J by 5 bases. The CDR3 has 18 residues.

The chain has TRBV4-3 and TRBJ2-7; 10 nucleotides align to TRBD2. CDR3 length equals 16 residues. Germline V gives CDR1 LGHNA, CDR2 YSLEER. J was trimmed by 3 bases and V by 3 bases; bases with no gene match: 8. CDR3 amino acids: CASSHDLAGVGYEQYF. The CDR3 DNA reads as TGCGCCAGCAGCCATGACCTAGCGGGAGTGGGCTACGAGCAGTACTTC.

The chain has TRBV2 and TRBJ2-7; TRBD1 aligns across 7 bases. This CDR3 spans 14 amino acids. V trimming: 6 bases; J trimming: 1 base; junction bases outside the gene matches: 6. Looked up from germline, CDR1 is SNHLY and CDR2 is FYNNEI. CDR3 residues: CASSDGQESYEQYF. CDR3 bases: TGTGCCAGCAGCGACGGACAGGAGTCCTACGAGCAGTACTTC.

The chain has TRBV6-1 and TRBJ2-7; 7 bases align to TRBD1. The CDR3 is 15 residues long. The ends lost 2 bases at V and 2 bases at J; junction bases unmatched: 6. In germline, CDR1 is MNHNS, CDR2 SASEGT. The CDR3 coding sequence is TGTGCCAGCAGTGAAATCGGACAGGCACCCTACGAGCAGTACTTC. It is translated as CASSEIGQAPYEQYF.

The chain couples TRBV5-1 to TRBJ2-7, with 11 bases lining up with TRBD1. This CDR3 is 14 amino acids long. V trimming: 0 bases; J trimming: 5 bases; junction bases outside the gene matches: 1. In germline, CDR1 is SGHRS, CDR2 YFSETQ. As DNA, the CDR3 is TGCGCCAGCAGCTTGGGGACAGGGGGCAACGAGCAGTACTTC. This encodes CASSLGTGGNEQYF.

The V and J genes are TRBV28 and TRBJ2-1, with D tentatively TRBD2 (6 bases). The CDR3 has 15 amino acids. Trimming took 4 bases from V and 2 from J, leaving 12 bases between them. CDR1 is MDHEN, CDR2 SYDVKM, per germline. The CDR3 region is CASSSASATYNEQFF. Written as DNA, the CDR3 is TGTGCCAGCAGTTCCGCTAGCGCGACCTACAATGAGCAGTTCTTC.

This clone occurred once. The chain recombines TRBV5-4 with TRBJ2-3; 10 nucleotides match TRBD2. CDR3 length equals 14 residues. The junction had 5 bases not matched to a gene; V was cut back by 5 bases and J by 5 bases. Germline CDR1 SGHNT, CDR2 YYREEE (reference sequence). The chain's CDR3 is CASSPRLAGDTQYF. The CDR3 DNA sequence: TGTGCCAGCAGTCCCCGACTAGCGGGAGATACGCAGTATTTT.

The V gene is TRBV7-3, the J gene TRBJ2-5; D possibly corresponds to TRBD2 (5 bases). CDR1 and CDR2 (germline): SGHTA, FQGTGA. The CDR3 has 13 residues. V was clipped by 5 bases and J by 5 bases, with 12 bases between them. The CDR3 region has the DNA TGTGCCAGCAGCCCAAGCGGCACGGAGACCCAGTACTTC. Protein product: CASSPSGTETQYF.

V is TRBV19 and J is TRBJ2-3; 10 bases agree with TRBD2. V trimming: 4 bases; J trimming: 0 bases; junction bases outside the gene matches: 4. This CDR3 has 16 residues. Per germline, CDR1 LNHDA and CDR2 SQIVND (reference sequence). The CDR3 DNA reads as TGTGCCAGTAGTAGGTCGACTAGCGGGAGCACAGATACGCAGTATTTT. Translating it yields CASSRSTSGSTDTQYF.

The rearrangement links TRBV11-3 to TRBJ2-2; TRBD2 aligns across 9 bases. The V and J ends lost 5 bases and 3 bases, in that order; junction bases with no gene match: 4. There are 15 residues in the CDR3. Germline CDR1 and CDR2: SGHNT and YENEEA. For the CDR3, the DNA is TGTGCCAGCAGCCTTCGGACTAGCGACACCGGGGAGCTGTTTTTT. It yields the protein CASSLRTSDTGELFF.